This TCR beta chain was captured in a study of T cell responses to AZD1222 COVID-19 vaccine. General study findings and limits: A rise in Spike-specific TCR breadth and depth followed two AZD1222 doses. Repertoire sampling happened only post peak T cell response.

Generated by immunoSEQ multiplex PCR, the TCRdb table keeps only in-frame clones and is missing some. This table holds 95,000 to 110,000 clones, 80% to 90% found once. Trimming shortened V by 1 base and J by 4 bases, and 6 bases separated the two germline ends. Germline CDR1 reads SGHTS; CDR2 reads YDEGEE. This CDR3 is 13 amino acids long. Concerning this clone itself: The antigen remains undetermined.

This sequence joins TRBV5-8 and TRBJ1-5; D remains ambiguous. Sequencing used peripheral blood, obtained on day 0 of AZD1222 vaccination. The sequence was collected from an adult in good health. CDR3 sequence reads: CASSLPENQPQHF. In DNA form, the CDR3 reads TGTGCCAGCAGCTTGCCGGAGAATCAGCCCCAGCATTTT.